This T cell receptor (beta chain) was profiled in a study of a mutant IDH1 vaccine in newly diagnosed glioma. Background on the study: The first vaccination came 4-6 weeks after radiotherapy alone, or with temozolomide cycles. Before enrollment, the patients had been treated with radiotherapy alone, temozolomide alone, or both together. Most of them had received both.

The table lists this clone with a count of one. The antigen remains undetermined. Regarding time point: week 5, during vaccination. Topical imiquimod was applied with each vaccine dose, which held 300 ug of mutant IDH1 20-mer peptide. The CDR3 runs to 13 residues. CDR1 and CDR2 from the germline V gene are MNHEY and SVGAGI. The V gene end was trimmed by 5 bases and the J gene end by 1 base; junction bases not matched to a gene: 1. Measured with immunoSEQ multiplex PCR; TCRdb has only the in-frame clones, and not every one. Of 45,000 to 65,000 clones listed, around 82% are singletons. The specimen was PBMCs, collected from a glioma patient whose treatment included an IDH1 peptide vaccine. The gene calls are TRBV6-5 and TRBJ2-5; 7 bases line up with TRBD1. This sequence originates from a woman aged 18-35 years with glioma. Some clones in this sample may be carry-over from other donors' samples. This CDR3 reads CASSDRVQETQYF. The CDR3 nucleotides are TGTGCCAGCAGTGACAGGGTCCAAGAGACCCAGTACTTC.